A few counts support the clone carrying this T cell receptor (beta chain). Its antigen is unknown. The data stem from a study of T cells in Graves' hyperthyroidism and ophthalmopathy. Across 18 months, stable Graves' hyperthyroidism was marked by no progression to ophthalmopathy. Study outcomes and limitations: Ophthalmopathy was separated from stable hyperthyroidism by a 13 V-J model.

Per the germline V gene, CDR1 is MGHRA and CDR2 is YSYEKL. This CDR3 has 17 residues. V gave up 0 bases and J gave up 4 bases, with 16 bases separating them. RNA transcripts provided the source from which TCR beta CDR3 regions were amplified. The TCR CDR3 was amplified in a first-round RT-PCR using the HTBI primer set. TCRdb reprocessed the multiplex PCR reads with MiXCR, giving one entry per CDR3 protein. The data contain about 700,000 distinct CDR3 sequences, about 14% of them singletons. The sample was blood. The chain couples TRBV4-1 to TRBJ1-5; the D is unclear. The clonotype comes from a woman younger than 35 with Graves' hyperthyroidism. The CDR3 bases are TGCGCCAGCAGCCAAGATGCGTTTTTAAGGAGGAATCAGCCCCAGCATTTT. This codes for CASSQDAFLRRNQPQHF.